A single sample is the source of the 19 T cell receptor beta chains below, sequenced in a study of control samples from healthy donors and cancer patients (TCRdb year 2020). Library preparation employed the immunoSEQ multiplex PCR assay. In its TCRdb copy, this immuneACCESS table keeps in-frame sequences only and misses some clones. Where compared with another copy, unresolved V genes explain less than half of these, and the others have no known cause. The sample yields 100,000 to 150,000 clones; about 92% were counted once. The ten top clones hold approximately 2% of the sample. The sample consisted of blood. All receptors derive from a woman aged 50 to 60 in good health.

V and J are TRBV4-2 and TRBJ1-1; no clear D gene. CDR3 length: 13 amino acids. Deletions cut 0 bases from V and 1 base from J, with 3 bases between. The germline CDR1 and CDR2 sequences are LGHNA and YNFKEQ. The CDR3 loop reads CASSQETNTEAFF. The CDR3 nucleotides read TGTGCCAGCAGCCAAGAGACGAACACTGAAGCTTTCTTT.

J is TRBJ2-1 and V is TRBV7-8; 7 bases are shared with TRBD1. The V gene end was trimmed by 0 bases and the J gene end by 4 bases; junction bases not matched to a gene: 9. Per the germline V gene, CDR1 is SGHVS and CDR2 is FQNEAQ. The CDR3 loop spans 17 amino acids. The CDR3 loop is CASSLAQHRGQYNEQFF. In nucleotides, the CDR3 is TGTGCCAGCAGCTTAGCTCAACACAGGGGCCAATACAATGAGCAGTTCTTC. Variable domain in full (rest from reference TRBV7-8 and TRBJ2-1): GAGVSQSPRYKVAKRGQDVALRCDPISGHVSLFWYQQALGQGPEFLTYFQNEAQLDKSGLPSDRFFAERPEGSVSTLKIQRTQQEDSAVYLCASSLAQHRGQYNEQFFGPGTRLTVL.

This clone showed up just once. The chain uses TRBV5-1 and TRBJ2-1; no reliable D call. Germline V lookup: CDR1 SGHRS, CDR2 YFSETQ. V was shortened by 4 bases and J by 1 base, with 12 bases between the two germline ends. This CDR3 is 15 amino acids long. CDR3 nucleotides: TGCGCCAGCAGCCCCAGGCCTCCGTCCTACAATGAGCAGTTCTTC. This gives the protein CASSPRPPSYNEQFF.

The gene calls are TRBV3-1 (or the pseudogene TRBV3-2) and TRBJ1-3; D ambiguous. The length of the CDR3 is 14 residues. V lost 4 bases and J lost 0, with 7 bases in between. Germline V CDR1 and CDR2: LGHDT, YNNKEL (reference sequence). The CDR3 nucleotides are TGTGCCAGCAGCCGTAAGAGCTCTGGAAACACCATATATTTT. Amino acids: CASSRKSSGNTIYF.

The chain couples TRBV25-1 to TRBJ1-2, with D unresolved. The germline V gene encodes CDR1 MGHDK and CDR2 SYGVNS. Trimming pared 0 bases from V and 7 bases from J, leaving 12 bases between. This CDR3 spans 14 amino acids. DNA for the CDR3: TGTGCCAGCAGTGAATATAAGGAAGTGGCTGGCTACACCTTC. Translation: CASSEYKEVAGYTF.

The V and J genes are TRBV12-5 and TRBJ2-1; D is undetermined. The length of the CDR3 is 12 residues. V lost 0 bases and J 12 bases, leaving 9 bases between the germline ends. Germline V lookup: CDR1 LGHNT, CDR2 FRNRAP. DNA for the CDR3: TGTGCTAGTGGTTTGGTACTGAAGTTGCAGTTCTTC. Translating gives CASGLVLKLQFF.

The rearrangement uses TRBV7-2 and TRBJ1-4; possibly TRBD1 for D (6 bases). This CDR3 spans 14 amino acids. The germline CDR1 and CDR2 sequences are SGHTA and FQGNSA. V gave up 3 bases and J gave up 7 bases, with 12 bases separating them. The CDR3 DNA follows: TGTGCCAGCAGCTTGGACAGTCACCTTGAAAAACTGTTTTTT. Translated: CASSLDSHLEKLFF.

This clone was seen once. The chain has TRBV4-2 and TRBJ1-4, with TRBD1 identical over 8 bases. The V and J ends lost 3 bases and 8 bases, in that order; junction bases with no gene match: 11. Germline-derived CDR1 and CDR2 are LGHNA and YNFKEQ. This CDR3 is 16 amino acids long. Here the CDR3 reads CASSHTRDRLVEKLFF. CDR3 bases: TGTGCCAGCAGCCATACCCGGGACAGGCTTGTCGAAAAACTGTTTTTT.

Comment on this clone: Distinct nucleotide sequences in the sample also encode this CDR3. V is TRBV5-1 and J is TRBJ1-5; the D gene is possibly TRBD1 (5 bases). The CDR3 covers 14 residues. Germline CDR1 is SGHRS and CDR2 is YFSETQ. Trimming removed 0 bases from V and 7 bases from J, with 11 bases in between. CDR3 loop: CASSLVGEGQPQHF. The CDR3 nucleotides read TGCGCCAGCAGCTTGGTTGGGGAGGGGCAGCCCCAGCATTTT.

V usage is TRBV18 and J usage is TRBJ2-3; D is uncertain. The germline V gene has CDR1 KGHSH and CDR2 LQKENI. The CDR3 is 12 amino acids. Trimming cost V 6 bases and J 5 bases, with 9 bases left between them. This CDR3 is CASSVAGDTQYF. CDR3 nucleotides: TGTGCCAGCTCGGTGGCAGGAGATACGCAGTATTTT.

This chain connects TRBV12-3 or TRBV12-4 to TRBJ1-1; 8 bases are shared with TRBD1. With 3 bases clipped from V and 11 bases from J, the junction kept 5 bases outside the gene matches. This CDR3 has 12 amino acids. The CDR3 loop is CASSFGQGEAFF. The CDR3 nucleotides read TGTGCCAGCAGTTTCGGACAGGGCGAGGCTTTCTTT.

This clone appeared once. This chain connects TRBV19 to TRBJ1-1; 7 nucleotides line up with TRBD1. The CDR3 has 17 amino acids. The junction had 8 bases not matched to a gene; V was cut back by 0 bases and J by 1 base. Germline assignment: CDR1 LNHDA and CDR2 SQIVND (reference sequence). CDR3 sequence reads: CASSIDLFGTENTEAFF. DNA of the CDR3: TGTGCCAGTAGTATAGATCTATTCGGGACAGAGAACACTGAAGCTTTCTTT.

The chain joins TRBV6-5 to TRBJ1-1, with D perhaps matching TRBD1 (5 bases). The CDR3 consists of 15 residues. The germline V gene has CDR1 MNHEY and CDR2 SVGAGI. The V end was cut by 3 bases, the J end by 2 bases, with 13 bases between. The CDR3: CASSYFTRDNTEAFF. The CDR3 DNA follows: TGTGCCAGCAGTTATTTTACCCGGGACAACACTGAAGCTTTCTTT.

The J gene is TRBJ2-7, the V gene TRBV28; D call uncertain. The CDR3 length is 15 residues. In germline, CDR1 is MDHEN, CDR2 SYDVKM. Trimming shortened V by 5 bases and J by 5 bases, and 19 bases separated the two germline ends. This chain's CDR3 is CASSSQTAAPHEQYF. The CDR3 coding sequence is TGTGCCAGCAGTAGCCAGACCGCCGCCCCCCACGAGCAGTACTTC.

The rearrangement joins TRBV30 to TRBJ2-7; 8 nucleotides align to TRBD1. Germline V gene sequence: CDR1 GTSNPN, CDR2 SVGIG (reference sequence). The J segment lost 3 bases and the V segment lost 0 bases, leaving 10 bases of the junction unmatched. The CDR3 extends over 16 amino acids. The CDR3: CAWSVSRGRIGYEQYF. As DNA, the CDR3 is TGTGCCTGGAGTGTAAGCAGGGGGCGAATTGGCTACGAGCAGTACTTC.

The chain couples TRBV7-6 to TRBJ2-5, with 8 bases lining up with TRBD2. V was clipped by 2 bases and J by 9 bases; unmatched bases: 11. Germline V gene lookup returns CDR1 SGHVS and CDR2 FNYEAQ. There are 15 residues in the CDR3. The CDR3 reads CASSLIAGSLGAQYF. CDR3 in DNA: TGTGCCAGCAGCTTAATAGCGGGGTCTTTGGGGGCCCAGTACTTC.

The chain has TRBV7-9 and TRBJ2-7; TRBD2 is a possible D gene (5 bases). Trimming removed 5 bases at V and 1 base at J, with 12 bases between. The CDR3 is made up of 14 amino acids. Looked up from germline, CDR1 is SEHNR and CDR2 is FQNEAQ (reference sequence). CDR3 in DNA: TGTGCCAGCAGCCCCCGGGGTCCATCCTACGAGCAGTACTTC. Its protein is CASSPRGPSYEQYF.

This clone was observed once. The CDR3 sequence is CSVAQEGGANVLTF. The CDR3 bases are TGCAGCGTTGCACAGGAGGGTGGGGCCAACGTCCTGACTTTC. The chain is built from TRBV29-1 and TRBJ2-6, with D perhaps matching TRBD2 (6 bases). The CDR3 sequence is 14 residues long. Trimming cost V 4 bases and J 3 bases, with 10 bases left between them. Looked up from germline, CDR1 is SQVTM and CDR2 is ANQGSEA.

V and J are TRBV19 and TRBJ1-4, with a tentative D call TRBD1 (5 bases). Germline CDR1 is LNHDA and CDR2 is SQIVND (reference sequence). V was trimmed by 6 bases and J by 6 bases, leaving 14 bases between them. The CDR3 contains 14 residues. The CDR3, as DNA: TGTGCCAGTAGAACACCCGGGGGGTATGAAAAACTGTTTTTT. Encoded protein: CASRTPGGYEKLFF. The entire variable domain, with the rest obtained from reference TRBV19 and TRBJ1-4, is as follows: DGGITQSPKYLFRKEGQNVTLSCEQNLNHDAMYWYRQDPGQGLRLIYYSQIVNDFQKGDIAEGYSVSREKKESFPLTVTSAQKNPTAFYLCASRTPGGYEKLFFGSGTQLSVL.